The rows below give T cell receptor beta chains drawn from one sample of a study of beta chain features in type 1 diabetes. TCRdb's table, derived via immunoSEQ multiplex PCR, lists solely in-frame clones and lacks some. The table includes 400,000 to 550,000 clones, roughly 11% detected once. Sequencing was carried out using naive CD4+ T cells from blood. Every receptor here comes from a woman aged 18-30 years in good health. Both conserved end residues are part of each CDR3. The D gene is left open where the match is weak. Part of the rows lack a size; the others show once, few, many or a class for expanded clones.

CDR3nt: TGTGCCAGCAGCAACCAGCGGGACGGTGAGCAGTTCTTC
CDR3aa: CASSNQRDGEQFF
v_gene: TRBV7-3
abundance: few
j_gene: TRBJ2-1
d_gene: TRBD2

CDR3nt: TGTGCCTGGACTAGCGGGAGCTACAATGAGCAGTTCTTC
CDR3aa: CAWTSGSYNEQFF
v_gene: TRBV30
abundance: .
j_gene: TRBJ2-1
d_gene: TRBD2

CDR3nt: TGCAGCGTTGAAGTACAGGGCAATCAGCCCCAGCATTTT
CDR3aa: CSVEVQGNQPQHF
v_gene: TRBV29-1
abundance: .
j_gene: TRBJ1-5
d_gene: .

CDR3nt: TGTGCCAGCAGCCCATTCGGGACAGGGGGGAATAATGAGCAGTTCTTC
CDR3aa: CASSPFGTGGNNEQFF
v_gene: TRBV7-9
abundance: .
j_gene: TRBJ2-1
d_gene: TRBD1

CDR3nt: TGTGCCAGCAGTTTGGTTCGGGGAGGCTATGGCTACACCTTC
CDR3aa: CASSLVRGGYGYTF
v_gene: TRBV27
abundance: .
j_gene: TRBJ1-2
d_gene: .

CDR3nt: TGTGCCACCAGCAGGGCGGGGGGGCGGTATGAGCAGTTCTTC
CDR3aa: CATSRAGGRYEQFF
v_gene: TRBV15
abundance: .
j_gene: TRBJ2-1
d_gene: TRBD2

CDR3nt: TGTGCCAGTAGTATAGACAGAGAAAATGGCTACACCTTC
CDR3aa: CASSIDRENGYTF
v_gene: TRBV19
abundance: few
j_gene: TRBJ1-2
d_gene: .

CDR3nt: TGTGCCAGCAGCTTAGCAGACGCCTACACAGATACGCAGTATTTT
CDR3aa: CASSLADAYTDTQYF
v_gene: TRBV7-2
abundance: .
j_gene: TRBJ2-3
d_gene: .

CDR3nt: TGCAGCGTTCTCTCCAGCTTACCGTACAATGAGCAGTTCTTC
CDR3aa: CSVLSSLPYNEQFF
v_gene: TRBV29-1
abundance: few
j_gene: TRBJ2-1
d_gene: .

CDR3nt: TGTGCCAGCAGCCGGGGGATGAACACTGAAGCTTTCTTT
CDR3aa: CASSRGMNTEAFF
v_gene: TRBV19
abundance: .
j_gene: TRBJ1-1
d_gene: .

CDR3nt: TGCGCCAGCAGCCGCAGGACAGGCAAGGGGGCGCCCCAGCATTTT
CDR3aa: CASSRRTGKGAPQHF
v_gene: TRBV4-3
abundance: .
j_gene: TRBJ1-5
d_gene: TRBD1

CDR3nt: TGTGCCATCAGTGAGATGGACAGGGTCGACTATGGCTACACCTTC
CDR3aa: CAISEMDRVDYGYTF
v_gene: TRBV10-3
abundance: .
j_gene: TRBJ1-2
d_gene: TRBD1

CDR3nt: TGTGCCAGCAGTTACTTTGGGCCCCAATCACCCCTCCACTTT
CDR3aa: CASSYFGPQSPLHF
v_gene: TRBV6-5
abundance: few
j_gene: TRBJ1-6
d_gene: .

CDR3nt: TGTGCCAGCAGTTTAAACGGGTTCTATGGCTACACCTTC
CDR3aa: CASSLNGFYGYTF
v_gene: TRBV27
abundance: .
j_gene: TRBJ1-2
d_gene: .

CDR3nt: TGTGCCAGCAGTCGGAGCAATGAGCAGTTCTTC
CDR3aa: CASSRSNEQFF
v_gene: TRBV6-1
abundance: few
j_gene: TRBJ2-1
d_gene: .

CDR3nt: TGTGCCAGTAGTTCTGGCAGGGGGCGGATAGCCAAAAACATTCAGTACTTC
CDR3aa: CASSSGRGRIAKNIQYF
v_gene: TRBV19
abundance: .
j_gene: TRBJ2-4
d_gene: TRBD1

CDR3nt: TGCGCCAGCAGCAAGGGACAGAGTAATGAAAAACTGTTTTTT
CDR3aa: CASSKGQSNEKLFF
v_gene: TRBV4-3
abundance: .
j_gene: TRBJ1-4
d_gene: TRBD1

CDR3nt: TGTGCCAGCAGCTTAACTCCCCTCCCAGGAGATACGCAGTATTTT
CDR3aa: CASSLTPLPGDTQYF
v_gene: TRBV7-3
abundance: few
j_gene: TRBJ2-3
d_gene: .

CDR3nt: TGCGCCAGCAGTCAATCGTACAGGGGTCTAGCCAAAAACATTCAGTACTTC
CDR3aa: CASSQSYRGLAKNIQYF
v_gene: TRBV23-1
abundance: .
j_gene: TRBJ2-4
d_gene: TRBD1

CDR3nt: TGTGCCAGCACCATCACCGGGACAGGGGACAATGAGCAGTTCTTC
CDR3aa: CASTITGTGDNEQFF
v_gene: TRBV9
abundance: .
j_gene: TRBJ2-1
d_gene: TRBD1

CDR3nt: TGCGCCAGCAGCTTAGGGACTAGCACAGATACGCAGTATTTT
CDR3aa: CASSLGTSTDTQYF
v_gene: TRBV5-1
abundance: few
j_gene: TRBJ2-3
d_gene: .

CDR3nt: TGTGCCAGCACCCGACTAACCTACTACGAGCAGTACTTC
CDR3aa: CASTRLTYYEQYF
v_gene: TRBV2
abundance: few
j_gene: TRBJ2-7
d_gene: .

CDR3nt: TGTGCCAGCAGCAAAGAGGCCCGGGGGGATCAGTACGAGCAGTACTTC
CDR3aa: CASSKEARGDQYEQYF
v_gene: TRBV21-1
abundance: .
j_gene: TRBJ2-7
d_gene: .

CDR3nt: TGTGCCAGCAGCCGCCTTGGACAGGGCGGAGAGACCCAGTACTTC
CDR3aa: CASSRLGQGGETQYF
v_gene: TRBV7-8
abundance: .
j_gene: TRBJ2-5
d_gene: TRBD1

CDR3nt: TGTGCCAGCTCGACCCTCTCTGGGGGGGCAGATACGCAGTATTTT
CDR3aa: CASSTLSGGADTQYF
v_gene: TRBV18
abundance: .
j_gene: TRBJ2-3
d_gene: TRBD2

CDR3nt: TGTGCCAGCAGCTTAGCCTACAAAGAGACCCAGTACTTC
CDR3aa: CASSLAYKETQYF
v_gene: TRBV7-2
abundance: few
j_gene: TRBJ2-5
d_gene: .

CDR3nt: TGTGCCACCAGCAGAGCGATTCAAGCTAATGAAAAACTGTTTTTT
CDR3aa: CATSRAIQANEKLFF
v_gene: TRBV15
abundance: many
j_gene: TRBJ1-4
d_gene: .

CDR3nt: TGCGCCAGCAGCTTTGAGTCGAGGCCGGGGACCCAGTACTTC
CDR3aa: CASSFESRPGTQYF
v_gene: TRBV5-1
abundance: .
j_gene: TRBJ2-5
d_gene: .

CDR3nt: TGCAGCGTTAAGTTGGGGCGAGAGACCCAGTACTTC
CDR3aa: CSVKLGRETQYF
v_gene: TRBV29-1
abundance: .
j_gene: TRBJ2-5
d_gene: .

CDR3nt: TGTGCCAGCAGCGTAGGGGGCAGGTCGGAGCTTGGTGGTACGCAGTATTTT
CDR3aa: CASSVGGRSELGGTQYF
v_gene: TRBV9
abundance: few
j_gene: TRBJ2-3
d_gene: .

CDR3nt: TGTGCCAGCAGCTTAGGCGGGTGGGCCTACGAGCAGTACTTC
CDR3aa: CASSLGGWAYEQYF
v_gene: TRBV7-8
abundance: .
j_gene: TRBJ2-7
d_gene: .

CDR3nt: TGTGCCAGCAGTTTCGACGCAGCTGGGGATACGCAGTATTTT
CDR3aa: CASSFDAAGDTQYF
v_gene: TRBV7-3
abundance: .
j_gene: TRBJ2-3
d_gene: .

CDR3nt: TGCAGCGTTGGGGGACGGTTCCAAGAGACCCAGTACTTC
CDR3aa: CSVGGRFQETQYF
v_gene: TRBV29-1
abundance: few
j_gene: TRBJ2-5
d_gene: .

CDR3nt: TGTGCCAGCAGCTCCGACAGGGGGCGAGGAGAGACCCAGTACTTC
CDR3aa: CASSSDRGRGETQYF
v_gene: TRBV7-2
abundance: few
j_gene: TRBJ2-5
d_gene: TRBD1

CDR3nt: TGTGCCAGCAGTCGTGACAGAGATGGTTTAGCTTTCTTT
CDR3aa: CASSRDRDGLAFF
v_gene: TRBV6-5
abundance: .
j_gene: TRBJ1-1
d_gene: .

CDR3nt: TGCAGCGTTGAACAGGTCTATGGCTACACCTTC
CDR3aa: CSVEQVYGYTF
v_gene: TRBV29-1
abundance: few
j_gene: TRBJ1-2
d_gene: .

CDR3nt: TGCAGCGTTAACGGCTACACCTTC
CDR3aa: CSVNGYTF
v_gene: TRBV29-1
abundance: .
j_gene: TRBJ1-2
d_gene: .

CDR3nt: TGTGCCAGCAGCTTAGTCCCGAGGAGCGGGAGTGAAGAGACCCAGTACTTC
CDR3aa: CASSLVPRSGSEETQYF
v_gene: TRBV7-8
abundance: few
j_gene: TRBJ2-5
d_gene: TRBD2

CDR3nt: TGTGCCAGCAGCCAAGGGGGGCTCAGAACTAATGAAAAACTGTTTTTT
CDR3aa: CASSQGGLRTNEKLFF
v_gene: TRBV4-2
abundance: few
j_gene: TRBJ1-4
d_gene: .

CDR3nt: TGTGCCAGCAGCCTCGCAGCGGGCGAGTACAATGAGCAGTTCTTC
CDR3aa: CASSLAAGEYNEQFF
v_gene: TRBV7-2
abundance: few
j_gene: TRBJ2-1
d_gene: .

CDR3nt: TGTGCCAGCAGCTTAATGTCGGGAGGATACAATGAGCAGTTCTTC
CDR3aa: CASSLMSGGYNEQFF
v_gene: TRBV7-6
abundance: few
j_gene: TRBJ2-1
d_gene: TRBD2

CDR3nt: TGTGCCAGCAGCCCTAGGATCCAAGAGACCCAGTACTTC
CDR3aa: CASSPRIQETQYF
v_gene: TRBV27
abundance: few
j_gene: TRBJ2-5
d_gene: .

CDR3nt: TGTGCCAGCAGCCGGGGAGGTGCGGACATTCAGTACTTC
CDR3aa: CASSRGGADIQYF
v_gene: TRBV7-2
abundance: .
j_gene: TRBJ2-4
d_gene: .

CDR3nt: TGTGCCAGCAGCCCCACCCGGGACGCCGATGAGCAGTTCTTC
CDR3aa: CASSPTRDADEQFF
v_gene: TRBV7-2
abundance: few
j_gene: TRBJ2-1
d_gene: .

CDR3nt: TGTGCCAGCAGAATGCCAGGAGGGGAGACCCAGTACTTC
CDR3aa: CASRMPGGETQYF
v_gene: TRBV28
abundance: .
j_gene: TRBJ2-5
d_gene: .

CDR3nt: TGTGCCAGCAGGAGGGGACAGTCCTACAATGAGCAGTTCTTC
CDR3aa: CASRRGQSYNEQFF
v_gene: TRBV2
abundance: few
j_gene: TRBJ2-1
d_gene: TRBD1

CDR3nt: TGTGCCAGCAGTCACGGGATAACGAAAGAAGAGACCCAGTACTTC
CDR3aa: CASSHGITKEETQYF
v_gene: TRBV6-5
abundance: .
j_gene: TRBJ2-5
d_gene: .

CDR3nt: TGTGCCGGGGGAAAGGGGTTCCAAGAGACCCAGTACTTC
CDR3aa: CAGGKGFQETQYF
v_gene: TRBV7-9
abundance: .
j_gene: TRBJ2-5
d_gene: .

CDR3nt: TGTGCCAGCAGCCGTAGTGCAGAAGTTAACTATGGCTACACCTTC
CDR3aa: CASSRSAEVNYGYTF
v_gene: TRBV9
abundance: .
j_gene: TRBJ1-2
d_gene: .

CDR3nt: TGTGCCTGGAGTGTCGATCTTAGCGACCTCTACGAGCAGTACTTC
CDR3aa: CAWSVDLSDLYEQYF
v_gene: TRBV30
abundance: .
j_gene: TRBJ2-7
d_gene: .

CDR3nt: TGTGCCAGCAGTTTGCCCGGCCTAGGGCAAGAGACCCAGTACTTC
CDR3aa: CASSLPGLGQETQYF
v_gene: TRBV28
abundance: .
j_gene: TRBJ2-5
d_gene: .

CDR3nt: TGTGCCAGCAGCCGCCGTGACGGTCGGGAGTTCTTC
CDR3aa: CASSRRDGREFF
v_gene: TRBV4-2
abundance: few
j_gene: TRBJ2-1
d_gene: .

CDR3nt: TGTGCCAGCAGCTTAACTCGGGGGAAAAACATTCAGTACTTC
CDR3aa: CASSLTRGKNIQYF
v_gene: TRBV7-9
abundance: few
j_gene: TRBJ2-4
d_gene: .

CDR3nt: TGTGCCAGCGGAAGCAGGCCTCAAGAGACCCAGTACTTC
CDR3aa: CASGSRPQETQYF
v_gene: TRBV28
abundance: few
j_gene: TRBJ2-5
d_gene: .

CDR3nt: TGTGCCTGGAGTCGCCAGGGGCTGTACTACGAGCAGTACTTC
CDR3aa: CAWSRQGLYYEQYF
v_gene: TRBV30
abundance: .
j_gene: TRBJ2-7
d_gene: .